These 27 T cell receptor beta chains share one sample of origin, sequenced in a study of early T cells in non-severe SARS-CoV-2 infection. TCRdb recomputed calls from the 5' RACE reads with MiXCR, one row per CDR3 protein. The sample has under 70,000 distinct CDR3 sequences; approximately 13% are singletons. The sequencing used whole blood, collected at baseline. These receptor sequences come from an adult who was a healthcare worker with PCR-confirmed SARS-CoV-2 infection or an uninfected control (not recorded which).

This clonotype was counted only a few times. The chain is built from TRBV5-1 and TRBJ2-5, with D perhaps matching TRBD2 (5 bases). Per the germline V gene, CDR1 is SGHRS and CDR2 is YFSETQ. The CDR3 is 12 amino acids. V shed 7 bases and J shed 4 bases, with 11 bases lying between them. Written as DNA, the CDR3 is TGCGCCAGCGGTGAGGGATCAGAGACCCAGTACTTC. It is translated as CASGEGSETQYF.

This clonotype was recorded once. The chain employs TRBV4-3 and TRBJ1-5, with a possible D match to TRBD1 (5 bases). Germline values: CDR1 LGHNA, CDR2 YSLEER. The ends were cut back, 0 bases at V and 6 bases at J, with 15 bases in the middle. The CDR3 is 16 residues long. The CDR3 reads CASSQDRQGSGQPQHF. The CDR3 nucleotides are TGCGCCAGCAGCCAAGATAGGCAGGGCTCCGGTCAGCCCCAGCATTTT.

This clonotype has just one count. In DNA form, the CDR3 reads TGCGCCAGCGCACAGGAAAACACCATATATTTT. Translating it yields CASAQENTIYF. The V gene is TRBV5-1, the J gene TRBJ1-3, with TRBD1 as a possible D gene (5 bases). V lost 7 bases and J lost 6, with 8 bases in between. Per germline, CDR1 SGHRS and CDR2 YFSETQ. The CDR3 consists of 11 residues.

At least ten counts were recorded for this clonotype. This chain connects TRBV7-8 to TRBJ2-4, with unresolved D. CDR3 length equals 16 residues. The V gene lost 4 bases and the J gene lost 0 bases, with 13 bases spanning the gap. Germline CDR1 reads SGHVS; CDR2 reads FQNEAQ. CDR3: CASSSQPNLAKNIQYF. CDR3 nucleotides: TGTGCCAGCAGCTCGCAACCGAATTTAGCCAAAAACATTCAGTACTTC.

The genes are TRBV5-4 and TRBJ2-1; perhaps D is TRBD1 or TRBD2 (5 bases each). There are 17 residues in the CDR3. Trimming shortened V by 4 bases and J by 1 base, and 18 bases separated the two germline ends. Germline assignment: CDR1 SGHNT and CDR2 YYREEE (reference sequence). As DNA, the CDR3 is TGTGCCAGCAGCCGTGACCCGGGGCCCGGTTCCTACAATGAGCAGTTCTTC. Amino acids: CASSRDPGPGSYNEQFF.

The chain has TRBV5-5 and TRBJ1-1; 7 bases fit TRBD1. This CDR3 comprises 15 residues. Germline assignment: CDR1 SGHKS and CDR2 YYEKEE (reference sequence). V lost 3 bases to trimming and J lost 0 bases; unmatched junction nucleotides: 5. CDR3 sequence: CASSSGQTLNTEAFF. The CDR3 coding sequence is TGTGCCAGCAGCTCGGGACAGACGCTGAACACTGAAGCTTTCTTT.

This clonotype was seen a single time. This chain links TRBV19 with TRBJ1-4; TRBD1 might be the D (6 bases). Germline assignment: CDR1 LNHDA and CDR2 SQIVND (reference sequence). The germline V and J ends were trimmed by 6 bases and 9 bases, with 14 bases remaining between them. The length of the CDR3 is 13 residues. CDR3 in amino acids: CASSPEQGQKLFF. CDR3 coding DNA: TGTGCCAGTAGCCCTGAGCAGGGGCAAAAACTGTTTTTT.

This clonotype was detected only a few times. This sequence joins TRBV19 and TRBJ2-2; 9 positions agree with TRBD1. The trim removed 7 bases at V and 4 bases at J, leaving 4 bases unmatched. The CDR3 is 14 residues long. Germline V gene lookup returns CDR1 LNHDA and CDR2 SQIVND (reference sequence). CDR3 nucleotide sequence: TGTGCCAGTACCCCGGGACAGGGCACCGGGGAGCTGTTTTTT. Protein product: CASTPGQGTGELFF.

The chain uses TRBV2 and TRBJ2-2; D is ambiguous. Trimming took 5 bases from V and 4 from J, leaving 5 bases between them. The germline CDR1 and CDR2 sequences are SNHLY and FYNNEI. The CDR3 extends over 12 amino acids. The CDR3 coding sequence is TGTGCCAGCAGTCCAGGCACCGGGGAGCTGTTTTTT. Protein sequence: CASSPGTGELFF.

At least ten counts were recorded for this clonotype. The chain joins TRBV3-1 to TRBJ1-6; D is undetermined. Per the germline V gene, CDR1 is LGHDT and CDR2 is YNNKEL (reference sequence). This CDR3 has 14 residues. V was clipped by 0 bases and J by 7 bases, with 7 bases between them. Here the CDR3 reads CASSQEGGNSPLHF. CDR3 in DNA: TGTGCCAGCAGCCAAGAAGGCGGGAATTCACCCCTCCACTTT.

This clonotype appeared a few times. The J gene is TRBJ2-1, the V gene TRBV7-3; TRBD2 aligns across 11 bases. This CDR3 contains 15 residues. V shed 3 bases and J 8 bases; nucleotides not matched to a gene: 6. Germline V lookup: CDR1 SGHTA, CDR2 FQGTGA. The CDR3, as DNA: TGTGCCAGCAGCTTGGGACTAGCGGTTGGTTATGAGCAGTTCTTC. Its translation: CASSLGLAVGYEQFF.

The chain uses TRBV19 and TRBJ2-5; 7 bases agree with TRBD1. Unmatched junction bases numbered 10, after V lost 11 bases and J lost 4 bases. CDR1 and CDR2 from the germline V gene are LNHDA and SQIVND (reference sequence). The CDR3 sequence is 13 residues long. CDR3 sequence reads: CAAGTDQRETQYF. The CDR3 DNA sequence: TGTGCCGCCGGGACAGACCAACGAGAGACCCAGTACTTC.

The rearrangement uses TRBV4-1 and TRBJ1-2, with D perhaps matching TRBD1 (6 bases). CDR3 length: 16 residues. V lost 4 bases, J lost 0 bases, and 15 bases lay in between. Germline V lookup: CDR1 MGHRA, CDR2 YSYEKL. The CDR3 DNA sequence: TGCGCCAGCAGCCCTGGTCTAGGGGGGCCTAACTATGGCTACACCTTC. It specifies CASSPGLGGPNYGYTF.

CDR3 DNA: TGTGCCAGCAGCTTAGGTTACCCCATAAAACGGGGGGCCTACGAGCAGTACTTC. Its translation: CASSLGYPIKRGAYEQYF. The chain uses TRBV7-6 and TRBJ2-7, with TRBD2 matching 7 bases. The CDR3 loop spans 18 amino acids. Germline lookup yields CDR1 SGHVS and CDR2 FNYEAQ. Trimming removed 1 base from V and 2 bases from J; junction bases left unmatched: 14. Full variable domain (rest looked up from reference TRBV7-6 and TRBJ2-7): GAGVSQSPRYKVTKRGQDVALRCDPISGHVSLYWYRQALGQGPEFLTYFNYEAQQDKSGLPNDRFSAERPEGSISTLTIQRTEQRDSAMYRCASSLGYPIKRGAYEQYFGPGTRLTVT.

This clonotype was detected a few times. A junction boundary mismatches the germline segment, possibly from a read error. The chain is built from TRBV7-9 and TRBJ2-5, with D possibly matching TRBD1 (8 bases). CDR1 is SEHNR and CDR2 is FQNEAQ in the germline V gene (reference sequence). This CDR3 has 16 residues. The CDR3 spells CAGSPGQGGREETQYF. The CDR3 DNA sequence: TGTGCCGGCAGCCCCGGACAGGGCGGGAGAGAAGAGACCCAGTACTTC.

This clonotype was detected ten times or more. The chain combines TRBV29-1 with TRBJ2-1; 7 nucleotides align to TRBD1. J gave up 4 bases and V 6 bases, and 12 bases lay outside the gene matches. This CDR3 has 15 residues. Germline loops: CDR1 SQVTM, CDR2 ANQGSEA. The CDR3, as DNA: TGCAGCGTGAGGGCCGGGACAGATTATTACAATGAGCAGTTCTTC. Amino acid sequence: CSVRAGTDYYNEQFF.

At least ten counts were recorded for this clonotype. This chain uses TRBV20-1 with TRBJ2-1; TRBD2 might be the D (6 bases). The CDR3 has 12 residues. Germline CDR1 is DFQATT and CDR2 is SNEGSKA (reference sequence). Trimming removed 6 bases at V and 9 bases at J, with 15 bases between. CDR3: CSATPGLSEQFF. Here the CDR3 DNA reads TGCAGTGCCACCCCGGGACTCAGTGAGCAGTTCTTC.

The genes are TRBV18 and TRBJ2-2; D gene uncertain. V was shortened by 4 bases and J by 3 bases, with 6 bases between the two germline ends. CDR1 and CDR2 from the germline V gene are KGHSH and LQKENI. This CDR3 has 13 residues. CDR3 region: CASSQLDTGELFF. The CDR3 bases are TGTGCCAGCTCACAACTTGACACCGGGGAGCTGTTTTTT.

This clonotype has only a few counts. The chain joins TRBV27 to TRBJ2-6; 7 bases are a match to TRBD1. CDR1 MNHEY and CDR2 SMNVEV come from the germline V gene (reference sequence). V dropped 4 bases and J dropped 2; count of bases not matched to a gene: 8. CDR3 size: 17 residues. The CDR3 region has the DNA TGTGCCAGCAGTTCGTACTCTACAGGGGCTGGGGCCAACGTCCTGACTTTC. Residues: CASSSYSTGAGANVLTF.

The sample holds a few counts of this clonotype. The CDR3 here is CASSLIAGFSYEQYF. CDR3 bases: TGTGCCAGCAGTTTAATAGCAGGGTTTTCCTACGAGCAGTACTTC. J is TRBJ2-7 and V is TRBV28, with D perhaps matching TRBD1 (5 bases). V lost 2 bases, J lost 1 base, and 12 bases lay in between. Germline CDR1 is MDHEN and CDR2 is SYDVKM. The CDR3 totals 15 residues.

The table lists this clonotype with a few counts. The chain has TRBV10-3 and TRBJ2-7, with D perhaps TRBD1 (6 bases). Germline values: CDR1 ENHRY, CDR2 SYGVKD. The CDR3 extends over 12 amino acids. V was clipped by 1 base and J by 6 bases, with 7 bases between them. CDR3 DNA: TGTGCCATCAGTGAGTGGGGGCGCGAGCAGTACTTC. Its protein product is CAISEWGREQYF.

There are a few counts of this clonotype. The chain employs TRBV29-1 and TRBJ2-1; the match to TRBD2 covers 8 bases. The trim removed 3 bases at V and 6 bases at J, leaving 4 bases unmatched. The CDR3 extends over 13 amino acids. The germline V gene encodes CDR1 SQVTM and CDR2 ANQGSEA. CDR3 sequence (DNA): TGCAGCGTTGATAGCGGGAAGGTCAATGAGCAGTTCTTC. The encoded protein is CSVDSGKVNEQFF.

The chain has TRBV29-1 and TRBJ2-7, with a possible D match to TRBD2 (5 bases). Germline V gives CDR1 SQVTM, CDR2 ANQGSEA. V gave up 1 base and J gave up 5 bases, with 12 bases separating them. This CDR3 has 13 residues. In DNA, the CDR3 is TGCAGCGTTGAAGGGACTGTCAGGAACGAGCAGTACTTC. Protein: CSVEGTVRNEQYF.

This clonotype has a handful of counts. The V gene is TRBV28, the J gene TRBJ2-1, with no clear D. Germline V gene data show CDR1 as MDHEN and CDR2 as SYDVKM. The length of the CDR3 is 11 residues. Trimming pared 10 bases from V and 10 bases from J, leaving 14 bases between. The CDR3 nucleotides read TGTGCCACCAAATCTATCGGGGAGCAGTTCTTC. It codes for CATKSIGEQFF.

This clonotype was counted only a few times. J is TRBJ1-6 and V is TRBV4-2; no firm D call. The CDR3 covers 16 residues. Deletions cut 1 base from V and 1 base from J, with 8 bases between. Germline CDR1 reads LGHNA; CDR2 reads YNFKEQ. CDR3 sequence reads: CASSQGTTSYNSPLHF. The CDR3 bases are TGTGCCAGCAGCCAAGGGACTACTTCCTATAATTCACCCCTCCACTTT.

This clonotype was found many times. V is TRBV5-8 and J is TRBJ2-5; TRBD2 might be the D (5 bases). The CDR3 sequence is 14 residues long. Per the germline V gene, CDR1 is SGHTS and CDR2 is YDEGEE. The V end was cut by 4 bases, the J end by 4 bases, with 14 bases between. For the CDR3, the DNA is TGTGCCAGCAGCCCGGGGTCCCGGAGAGAGACCCAGTACTTC. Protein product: CASSPGSRRETQYF.

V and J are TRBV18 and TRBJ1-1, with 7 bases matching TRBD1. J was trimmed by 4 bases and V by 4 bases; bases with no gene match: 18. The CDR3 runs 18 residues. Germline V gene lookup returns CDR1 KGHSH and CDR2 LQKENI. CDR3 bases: TGTGCCAGCTCACTTGCTACCGGGACAGCATCTCGTAGCACTGAAGCTTTCTTT. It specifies CASSLATGTASRSTEAFF.